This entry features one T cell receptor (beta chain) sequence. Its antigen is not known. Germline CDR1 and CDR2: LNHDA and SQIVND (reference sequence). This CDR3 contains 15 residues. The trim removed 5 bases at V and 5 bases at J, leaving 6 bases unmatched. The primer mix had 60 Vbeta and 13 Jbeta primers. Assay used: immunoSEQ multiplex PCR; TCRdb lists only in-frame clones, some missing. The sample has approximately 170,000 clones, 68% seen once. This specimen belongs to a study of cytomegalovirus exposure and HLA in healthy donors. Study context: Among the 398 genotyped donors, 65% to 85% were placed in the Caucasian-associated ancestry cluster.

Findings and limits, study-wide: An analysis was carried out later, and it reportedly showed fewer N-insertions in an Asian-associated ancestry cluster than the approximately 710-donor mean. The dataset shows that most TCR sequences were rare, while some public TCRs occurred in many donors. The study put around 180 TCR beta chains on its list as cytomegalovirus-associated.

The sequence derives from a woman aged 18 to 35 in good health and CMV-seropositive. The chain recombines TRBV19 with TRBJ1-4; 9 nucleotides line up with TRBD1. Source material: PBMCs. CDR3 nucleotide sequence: TGTGCCAGTAGTCCCCGGGACAGGGAGAATGAAAAACTGTTTTTT. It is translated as CASSPRDRENEKLFF.